The next 27 T cell receptor beta chains were all read from a single sample in a study of beta chain features in type 1 diabetes. Reverse transcribing all isolated RNA meant expressed TCRB transcripts were sequenced. Method: immunoSEQ multiplex PCR; TCRdb's copy keeps in-frame clones and lacks some. The sample holds around 710,000 clones; approximately 13% are singletons and the top ten take more than 0.1%. Study observations and caveats: Moderate yet significant TCRB CDR3 shortening was seen in Type 1 diabetes patients in all four CD4+ subsets.

No antigen has been identified for these receptors. Sample: naive CD4+ T cells from blood. These receptors all stem from a man under 40 with type 1 diabetes.

V is TRBV5-6 and J is TRBJ2-3; D perhaps matches TRBD1 (5 bases). Germline V gives CDR1 SGHDT, CDR2 YYEEEE. Trimming stripped 2 bases from V and 0 bases from J, with 13 bases between. The CDR3 spans 16 residues. The CDR3 loop reads CASSFRQITSTDTQYF. In DNA form, the CDR3 reads TGTGCCAGCAGCTTCAGACAGATTACTAGCACAGATACGCAGTATTTT. Looking up the rest from reference TRBV5-6 and TRBJ2-3 gives the full variable domain: DAGVTQSPTHLIKTRGQQVTLRCSPKSGHDTVSWYQQALGQGPQFIFQYYEEEERQRGNFPDRFSGHQFPNYSSELNVNALLLGDSALYLCASSFRQITSTDTQYFGPGTRLTVL.

This chain links TRBV28 with TRBJ1-2; D possibly corresponds to TRBD1 (6 bases). The V gene's germline CDR1 is MDHEN and CDR2 SYDVKM. Trimming took off 6 bases at V and 5 bases at J, with 19 bases between the two ends. This CDR3 is 15 amino acids long. CDR3 region: CASSLIQGLGYGYTF. The CDR3 nucleotides are TGTGCCAGCAGCTTGATACAGGGACTGGGGTATGGCTACACCTTC.

The chain links TRBV10-3 to TRBJ1-2, with 8 bases matching TRBD1. V trimming: 11 bases; J trimming: 2 bases; junction bases outside the gene matches: 7. The length of the CDR3 is 13 residues. The germline V gene has CDR1 ENHRY and CDR2 SYGVKD. The CDR3 is CASRTGYNYGYTF. CDR3 nucleotides: TGTGCCTCCAGGACAGGGTACAACTATGGCTACACCTTC.

The chain couples TRBV30 to TRBJ1-3; D not certain. From germline, CDR1 is GTSNPN and CDR2 SVGIG (reference sequence). Between the trimmed V and J ends, which lost 5 bases and 0 bases, there was a span of 5 bases. The CDR3 has 12 amino acids. CDR3 residues: CAWLLSGNTIYF. CDR3 sequence (DNA): TGTGCCTGGTTACTCTCTGGAAACACCATATATTTT.

There are a few counts of this clone. The chain carries TRBV9 and TRBJ1-6; D is ambiguous. The CDR3 has 14 amino acids. V was clipped by 2 bases and J by 0 bases, with 3 bases between them. The germline V gene has CDR1 SGDLS and CDR2 YYNGEE. The CDR3 DNA follows: TGTGCCAGCAGCGTTAGCTCCTATAATTCACCCCTCCACTTT. It yields the protein CASSVSSYNSPLHF.

The rearrangement links TRBV28 to TRBJ2-5; 9 nucleotides align to TRBD2. The V and J ends lost 3 bases and 2 bases, in that order; junction bases with no gene match: 10. This CDR3 is built from 17 residues. Per germline, CDR1 MDHEN and CDR2 SYDVKM. CDR3 in DNA: TGTGCCAGCAGTTTTGAGTCGGCTAGCGGGGATCAAGAGACCCAGTACTTC. The encoded protein is CASSFESASGDQETQYF.

This clone was counted only a few times. J is TRBJ1-5 and V is TRBV28; D remains unclear. This CDR3 is built from 13 residues. Trimming stripped 3 bases from V and 8 bases from J, with 11 bases between. Germline loops: CDR1 MDHEN, CDR2 SYDVKM. CDR3: CASSLSQKEPQHF. The CDR3 DNA follows: TGTGCCAGCAGTTTGTCACAGAAGGAGCCCCAGCATTTT. Combining the CDR3 with reference TRBV28 and TRBJ1-5 gives the whole variable domain DVKVTQSSRYLVKRTGEKVFLECVQDMDHENMFWYRQDPGLGLRLIYFSYDVKMKEKGDIPEGYSVSREKKERFSLILESASTNQTSMYLCASSLSQKEPQHFGDGTRLSIL.

The chain uses TRBV11-2 and TRBJ2-1, with D tentatively TRBD2 (6 bases). The CDR3 has 13 amino acids. Germline-derived CDR1 and CDR2 are SGHAT and FQNNGV. V lost 5 bases, J lost 9 bases, and 14 bases lay in between. The CDR3 loop reads CASSPLAFGEQFF. CDR3 sequence (DNA): TGTGCCAGCAGCCCACTAGCTTTCGGTGAGCAGTTCTTC. Full variable domain (missing parts from reference TRBV11-2 and TRBJ2-1): EAGVAQSPRYKIIEKRQSVAFWCNPISGHATLYWYQQILGQGPKLLIQFQNNGVVDDSQLPKDRFSAERLKGVDSTLKIQPAKLEDSAVYLCASSPLAFGEQFFGPGTRLTVL.

This clone was seen just once. This chain joins TRBV18 and TRBJ2-1; D may be TRBD1 (7 bases). CDR1 KGHSH and CDR2 LQKENI come from the germline V gene. This CDR3 comprises 16 residues. Trimming took off 3 bases at V and 0 bases at J, with 12 bases between the two ends. CDR3 loop: CASSPRQGGSYNEQFF. Written as DNA, the CDR3 is TGTGCCAGCTCACCTCGACAGGGAGGCTCCTACAATGAGCAGTTCTTC.

This clone was recorded a few times. The chain recombines TRBV28 with TRBJ2-1, with D possibly being TRBD2 (5 bases). This CDR3 spans 13 amino acids. Looked up from germline, CDR1 is MDHEN and CDR2 is SYDVKM. The ends were cut back, 6 bases at V and 10 bases at J, with 16 bases in the middle. The CDR3 coding sequence is TGTGCCAGCAGCCTGACTACTATAGGGGAGCAGTTCTTC. Its protein is CASSLTTIGEQFF.

Note on this clone: Additional DNA sequences in this sample encode the identical CDR3. The chain couples TRBV6-5 to TRBJ2-7; 9 bases map to TRBD1. This CDR3 region has 14 residues. CDR1 MNHEY and CDR2 SVGAGI come from the germline V gene. Trimming at V came to 6 bases and at J to 4 bases, leaving 7 bases not matched to a gene. Here the CDR3 reads CASSRDRGAYEQYF. The CDR3 DNA follows: TGTGCCAGCAGCCGTGACAGGGGGGCTTACGAGCAGTACTTC.

The V call is TRBV7-7, the J call TRBJ2-5; D is ambiguous. CDR1 is SSHAT, CDR2 FNYEAQ, per germline (reference sequence). The ends were cut back, 2 bases at V and 5 bases at J, with 9 bases in the middle. The CDR3 contains 13 residues. CDR3 amino acids: CASSLSEQETQYF. CDR3 coding DNA: TGTGCCAGCAGCTTATCCGAGCAGGAGACCCAGTACTTC.

The chain employs TRBV7-2 and TRBJ1-3, with D tentatively TRBD1 (6 bases). Germline values: CDR1 SGHTA, CDR2 FQGNSA. The CDR3 totals 15 residues. V was trimmed by 1 base and J by 3 bases, leaving 10 bases between them. The CDR3 nucleotides read TGTGCCAGCAGCTTAGTGGCAGGGGTTGGAAACACCATATATTTT. This encodes CASSLVAGVGNTIYF.

This clone was counted only a few times. The chain recombines TRBV28 with TRBJ2-2, with D tentatively TRBD2 (5 bases). CDR3 size: 12 residues. Germline loops: CDR1 MDHEN, CDR2 SYDVKM. V lost 8 bases and J 6 bases, leaving 10 bases between the germline ends. CDR3 protein: CASGRGAGELFF. The CDR3 bases are TGTGCCAGCGGCCGGGGAGCCGGGGAGCTGTTTTTT. Complete variable domain (other parts from reference TRBV28 and TRBJ2-2): DVKVTQSSRYLVKRTGEKVFLECVQDMDHENMFWYRQDPGLGLRLIYFSYDVKMKEKGDIPEGYSVSREKKERFSLILESASTNQTSMYLCASGRGAGELFFGEGSRLTVL.

This clone was counted only a few times. This chain links TRBV7-9 with TRBJ1-2, with D perhaps TRBD1 (6 bases). V lost 5 bases to trimming and J lost 4 bases, with 14 bases between them. The germline gives CDR1 SEHNR, CDR2 FQNEAQ (reference sequence). CDR3 length equals 14 residues. CDR3 sequence: CASSPPSGVYGYTF. CDR3 nucleotides: TGTGCCAGCAGCCCCCCCTCAGGGGTCTATGGCTACACCTTC.

The chain combines TRBV7-2 with TRBJ2-2; no definite D call. Trimming left V 5 bases short and J 8 bases short, with 9 bases between. This CDR3 has 12 residues. Per germline, CDR1 SGHTA and CDR2 FQGNSA. CDR3 bases: TGTGCCAGCAGCCCCGAGCGAGGGGAGCTGTTTTTT. Translated: CASSPERGELFF.

This clone was counted only a few times. The rearrangement joins TRBV7-2 to TRBJ1-1; D is perhaps TRBD1 (6 bases). The ends were cut back, 5 bases at V and 11 bases at J, with 12 bases in the middle. The CDR3 length is 11 residues. In germline, CDR1 is SGHTA, CDR2 FQGNSA. This CDR3 reads CASSATGLAFF. The CDR3 DNA reads as TGTGCCAGCAGCGCTACAGGGTTGGCTTTCTTT. The complete variable domain, with remaining parts taken from reference TRBV7-2 and TRBJ1-1, reads GAGVSQSPSNKVTEKGKDVELRCDPISGHTALYWYRQSLGQGLEFLIYFQGNSAPDKSGLPSDRFSAERTGGSVSTLTIQRTQQEDSAVYLCASSATGLAFFGQGTRLTVV.

The gene calls are TRBV11-1 and TRBJ2-1; TRBD1 aligns across 7 bases. The CDR3 totals 16 residues. V dropped 5 bases and J dropped 1; count of bases not matched to a gene: 8. CDR1 and CDR2 from the germline V gene are SGHAT and FQDESV (reference sequence). CDR3 region: CASSDTTGRSYNEQFF. CDR3 DNA sequence: TGTGCCAGCAGCGATACGACAGGGCGATCCTACAATGAGCAGTTCTTC.

This sequence joins TRBV5-4 and TRBJ2-7, with TRBD1 identical over 7 bases. Trimming at V came to 4 bases and at J to 2 bases, leaving 9 bases not matched to a gene. Looked up from germline, CDR1 is SGHNT and CDR2 is YYREEE (reference sequence). The CDR3 totals 15 residues. The DNA of the CDR3 is TGTGCCAGCAGCCCTACTCGACAGGGCGCCTACGAGCAGTACTTC. It is translated as CASSPTRQGAYEQYF. Supplemented by reference TRBV5-4 and TRBJ2-7, the full variable domain reads ETGVTQSPTHLIKTRGQQVTLRCSSQSGHNTVSWYQQALGQGPQFIFQYYREEENGRGNFPPRFSGLQFPNYSSELNVNALELDDSALYLCASSPTRQGAYEQYFGPGTRLTVT.

This clone was observed a handful of times. Other nucleotide sequences from this sample produce the same CDR3. This chain connects TRBV29-1 to TRBJ1-2; unclear D gene. This CDR3 is built from 11 residues. Germline CDR1 and CDR2: SQVTM and ANQGSEA. V lost 7 bases and J 2 bases, leaving 8 bases between the germline ends. The CDR3 nucleotides are TGCAGCGCGGCAGAAAACTATGGCTACACCTTC. Residues: CSAAENYGYTF.

The chain carries TRBV19 and TRBJ2-7; 8 bases fit TRBD1. The germline V gene has CDR1 LNHDA and CDR2 SQIVND (reference sequence). The CDR3 loop spans 15 amino acids. With 6 bases clipped from V and 6 bases from J, the junction kept 13 bases outside the gene matches. The CDR3 DNA is TGTGCCAGTAGCCCAAAGACAGGGGCGACTCGCGAGCAGTACTTC. Its translation: CASSPKTGATREQYF.

V is TRBV7-8 and J is TRBJ2-5; the D call may be TRBD1 or TRBD2 (5 bases each). The CDR3 is 13 residues long. Trimming took 7 bases from V and 3 from J, leaving 12 bases between them. Germline V gene sequence: CDR1 SGHVS, CDR2 FQNEAQ. CDR3 sequence reads: CASTRGAEETQYF. The CDR3 region has the DNA TGTGCCAGCACCAGAGGGGCGGAAGAGACCCAGTACTTC.

The V gene is TRBV12-5, the J gene TRBJ1-2; 7 bases line up with TRBD1. The CDR3 loop spans 16 amino acids. V trimming: 2 bases; J trimming: 7 bases; junction bases outside the gene matches: 13. Germline CDR1 and CDR2: LGHNT and FRNRAP. For the CDR3, the DNA is TGTGCTAGTGGTTTGCGTCCCCCAGGGGGTAACGGTGGCTACACCTTC. This gives the protein CASGLRPPGGNGGYTF.

V and J are TRBV5-1 and TRBJ1-1, with a tentative D call TRBD1 (5 bases). Trimming cost V 3 bases and J 3 bases, with 6 bases left between them. The CDR3 contains 12 residues. The germline V gene has CDR1 SGHRS and CDR2 YFSETQ. CDR3 DNA: TGCGCCAGCAGCTCCAGGGACACTGAAGCTTTCTTT. Protein product: CASSSRDTEAFF.

This clone was found many times. The chain recombines TRBV18 with TRBJ1-5; D is uncertain. The germline CDR1 and CDR2 sequences are KGHSH and LQKENI. The V and J ends lost 6 bases and 2 bases respectively, with 11 bases between them. The length of the CDR3 is 14 residues. The CDR3 is CASSPDERNQPQHF. The CDR3 bases are TGTGCCAGCTCCCCGGATGAACGCAATCAGCCCCAGCATTTT.

The table lists this clone with many counts. V gene TRBV13 combines with J gene TRBJ2-7; TRBD1 is a possible D gene (5 bases). Trimming pared 4 bases from V and 2 bases from J, leaving 12 bases between. Per germline, CDR1 PRHDT and CDR2 FYEKMQ (reference sequence). The CDR3 is 14 residues long. This CDR3 reads CASSSTGLAYEQYF. The DNA for the CDR3 is TGTGCCAGCAGCTCAACAGGCTTAGCCTACGAGCAGTACTTC. Full variable domain (missing parts from reference TRBV13 and TRBJ2-7): AAGVIQSPRHLIKEKRETATLKCYPIPRHDTVYWYQQGPGQDPQFLISFYEKMQSDKGSIPDRFSAQQFSDYHSELNMSSLELGDSALYFCASSSTGLAYEQYFGPGTRLTVT.

This clone appeared a few times. CDR3 sequence: CAWGRGQVYHEQYF. CDR3 DNA: TGTGCCTGGGGGAGGGGACAGGTCTACCACGAGCAGTACTTC. This sequence joins TRBV30 and TRBJ2-7; D is perhaps TRBD1 (8 bases). Germline V gene data show CDR1 as GTSNPN and CDR2 as SVGIG (reference sequence). This CDR3 is built from 14 residues. Trimming stripped 5 bases from V and 5 bases from J, with 19 bases between.